One TCR beta chain is described in this entry. The antigen remains unidentified. Germline-derived CDR1 and CDR2 are SGDLS and YYNGEE. The CDR3 spans 17 residues. This entry belongs to a study of T cells expressing NK-cell markers. General study points: The study found these clonotypes also leading the CD3+CD56-NKG2C+ fraction in a few donors. The dominant NKG2C+ clonotypes represented about 1.0-8% of CD8+ T cells in over 5 donors.

It was by 5'RACE template switching with UMIs that TCR beta cDNA was made. Following a re-call of the 5' RACE reads, TCRdb has one entry per CDR3 protein and lacks DNA. The sample data list about 550,000 distinct CDR3 sequences. The rearrangement links TRBV9 to TRBJ2-6; TCRdb's D call, TRBD1, is unchecked because there is no DNA. Sequenced material: blood T cells: a sorted CD56 or NKG2C T cell subset, CD4+ or CD8+ T cells, or bulk PBMC T cells (not recorded which). The TCR sequence derives from a man aged 18-30 years in good health. The chain's CDR3 is CASSVFGHNSGANVLTF.